This T cell receptor (beta chain) was found in a study of blood T cell repertoires in COVID-19. The protocol was immunoSEQ multiplex PCR, while the TCRdb copy is restricted to in-frame clones and leaves out a portion. The sample lists about 160,000 clones; 87% were seen once. Germline lookup yields CDR1 MNHEY and CDR2 SVGEGT. The CDR3 is 12 residues long. The V end was cut by 2 bases, the J end by 7 bases, with 6 bases between. This chain uses TRBV6-2 or TRBV6-3 with TRBJ2-1; D unresolved. This TCR was sampled from a woman aged 55 to 70 with active or convalescent COVID-19. Sequenced material: peripheral blood. The CDR3 is CASSYVRNEQFF. CDR3 sequence (DNA): TGTGCCAGCAGTTACGTTCGGAATGAGCAGTTCTTC.